Shown below are 3 T cell receptor beta chains from a single sample sequenced in a study of blood T cell repertoires in COVID-19 (dated by TCRdb to 2020 to 2021). Library creation used the immunoSEQ multiplex PCR assay. TCRdb provides this immuneACCESS table in a form limited to in-frame rearrangements. Some clones are lacking; in checked studies, under half of them reflect an unresolved V gene, and why the rest are absent is not known. A total of 220,000 or so clones appear in this sample, 70% to 90% of them only once. The ten largest account for less than 0.9% of the sample. The sample comprised PBMCs or T cells enriched from blood (not recorded which). The receptors come from a middle-aged man who had been exposed to COVID-19.

The DNA for the CDR3 is TGTGCCAGCAGCTTCCCTATGGGGCCCCAAGAGACCCAGTACTTC. Encoded protein: CASSFPMGPQETQYF. The chain has TRBV11-2 and TRBJ2-5; D possibly corresponds to TRBD1 (5 bases). The CDR3 runs to 15 residues. Trimming pared 3 bases from V and 1 base from J, leaving 12 bases between. The germline V gene has CDR1 SGHAT and CDR2 FQNNGV.

The chain couples TRBV5-1 to TRBJ2-3; D remains unclear. Trimming left V 4 bases short and J 2 bases short, with 11 bases between. CDR3 length: 14 amino acids. Germline V gene sequence: CDR1 SGHRS, CDR2 YFSETQ. CDR3 loop: CASSADTHTDTQYF. Here the CDR3 DNA reads TGCGCCAGCAGCGCCGACACTCACACAGATACGCAGTATTTT. The complete variable domain, with remaining parts taken from reference TRBV5-1 and TRBJ2-3, reads KAGVTQTPRYLIKTRGQQVTLSCSPISGHRSVSWYQQTPGQGLQFLFEYFSETQRNKGNFPGRFSGRQFSNSRSEMNVSTLELGDSALYLCASSADTHTDTQYFGPGTRLTVL.

The V and J genes are TRBV5-1 and TRBJ2-3; 12 bases line up with TRBD2. Germline V gene lookup returns CDR1 SGHRS and CDR2 YFSETQ. The CDR3 runs to 16 residues. The trim removed 3 bases at V and 5 bases at J, leaving 7 bases unmatched. The CDR3 coding sequence is TGCGCCAGCAGCTCGCTAGCGGGAGGGGTTGGAGATACGCAGTATTTT. Protein: CASSSLAGGVGDTQYF. The full variable domain, in which reference TRBV5-1 and TRBJ2-3 provide the parts outside the CDR3, is KAGVTQTPRYLIKTRGQQVTLSCSPISGHRSVSWYQQTPGQGLQFLFEYFSETQRNKGNFPGRFSGRQFSNSRSEMNVSTLELGDSALYLCASSSLAGGVGDTQYFGPGTRLTVL.